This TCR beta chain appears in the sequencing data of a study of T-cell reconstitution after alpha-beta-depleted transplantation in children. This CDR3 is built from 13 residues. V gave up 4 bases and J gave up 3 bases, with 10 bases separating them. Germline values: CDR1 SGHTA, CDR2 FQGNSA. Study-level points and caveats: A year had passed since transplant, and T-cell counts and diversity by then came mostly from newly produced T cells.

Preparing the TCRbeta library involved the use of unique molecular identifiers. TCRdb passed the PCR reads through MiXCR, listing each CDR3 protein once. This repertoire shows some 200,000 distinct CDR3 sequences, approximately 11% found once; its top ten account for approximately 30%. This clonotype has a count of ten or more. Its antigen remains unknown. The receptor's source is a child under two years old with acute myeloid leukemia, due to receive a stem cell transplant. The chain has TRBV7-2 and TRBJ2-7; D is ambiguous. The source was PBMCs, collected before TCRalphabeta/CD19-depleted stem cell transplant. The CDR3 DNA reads TGTGCCAGCAGCTATCCTTCCGTCTACGAGCAGTACTTC. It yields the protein CASSYPSVYEQYF. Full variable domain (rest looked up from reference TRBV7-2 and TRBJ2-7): GAGVSQSPSNKVTEKGKDVELRCDPISGHTALYWYRQSLGQGLEFLIYFQGNSAPDKSGLPSDRFSAERTGGSVSTLTIQRTQQEDSAVYLCASSYPSVYEQYFGPGTRLTVT.